This TCR beta chain was identified during a study of T cell repertoires in ileal Crohn's disease. Study-level results: Mucosal expansions were suggested to be mainly CD8 T cells.

As for time point: neoterminal ileum biopsy at postoperative endoscopy, about 6 months after surgery. This clone was seen a handful of times. The antigen is not known. Some clones are missing from TCRdb's copy, which holds only in-frame ones; the method was immunoSEQ multiplex PCR. The sample records fewer than 12,000 clones, approximately 72% being singletons. Trimming cost V 2 bases and J 6 bases, with 17 bases left between them. Germline-derived CDR1 and CDR2 are SGHTA and FQGNSA. This CDR3 has 15 amino acids. The specimen was ileal tissue. This receptor was obtained from an adult with Crohn's disease. The genes are TRBV7-2 and TRBJ2-7; D is undetermined. The DNA of the CDR3 is TGTGCCAGCAGCTTATGGGCTACCCCCTCGGTCGAGCAGTACTTC. This sequence encodes CASSLWATPSVEQYF. Filled out from reference TRBV7-2 and TRBJ2-7, the complete variable domain reads GAGVSQSPSNKVTEKGKDVELRCDPISGHTALYWYRQSLGQGLEFLIYFQGNSAPDKSGLPSDRFSAERTGGSVSTLTIQRTQQEDSAVYLCASSLWATPSVEQYFGPGTRLTVT.